This section outlines one T cell receptor (beta chain) sequence together with its context. Its specificity is unknown. TCRdb redid the calling of the RT-PCR reads with MiXCR, one entry per CDR3 protein. The data show hundreds of thousands of distinct CDR3 sequences, with around 18% seen just once and approximately 11% held by the top ten. The data are from a study of response to subunit inactivated influenza vaccine. Overall study results and limits: After each seasonal influenza vaccination, few new T cells are recruited, the authors suggested.

The germline V gene has CDR1 SGDLS and CDR2 YYNGEE. The CDR3 sequence is 15 residues long. The germline V and J ends were trimmed by 1 base and 0 bases, with 8 bases remaining between them. This receptor was obtained from a man aged 50-59 years who received an inactivated influenza vaccine. This material consisted of PBMCs from blood, taken more than 4 days after vaccination. The chain uses TRBV9 and TRBJ1-3; D gene uncertain. CDR3 sequence: CASSVHGNSGNTIYF. The CDR3 nucleotides read TGTGCCAGCAGCGTACACGGGAACTCTGGAAACACCATATATTTT. Drawing the rest from reference TRBV9 and TRBJ1-3, the complete variable domain is DSGVTQTPKHLITATGQRVTLRCSPRSGDLSVYWYQQSLDQGLQFLIQYYNGEERAKGNILERFSAQQFPDLHSELNLSSLELGDSALYFCASSVHGNSGNTIYFGEGSWLTVV.